What follows are 29 T cell receptor beta chains derived from one specimen sequenced in a study of siplizumab effects on memory and regulatory T cells. The table came from immunoSEQ multiplex PCR; TCRdb's copy has only in-frame clones and leaves some out. This table holds about 100,000 clones, about 95% found once. Input material: Tregs sorted from blood. The receptors were sampled from a human donor in good health.

This sequence joins TRBV9 and TRBJ1-2, with TRBD1 identical over 8 bases. The J segment lost 4 bases and the V segment lost 2 bases, leaving 4 bases of the junction unmatched. The CDR3 runs to 14 residues. Per germline, CDR1 SGDLS and CDR2 YYNGEE. The CDR3 loop is CASSVGTGLYGYTF. The DNA of the CDR3 is TGTGCCAGCAGCGTGGGGACAGGCCTCTATGGCTACACCTTC.

The chain links TRBV30 to TRBJ1-2; D is ambiguous. The CDR3 spans 11 residues. The V end lost 1 base, the J end lost 7 bases, and 7 bases lay between the germline ends. In germline, CDR1 is GTSNPN, CDR2 SVGIG (reference sequence). The chain's CDR3 is CAWSGPRGYTF. As DNA, the CDR3 is TGTGCCTGGAGTGGGCCTCGTGGCTACACCTTC.

The chain links TRBV5-4 to TRBJ2-7, with 8 bases fitting TRBD1. Germline V lookup: CDR1 SGHNT, CDR2 YYREEE (reference sequence). The V gene end was trimmed by 4 bases and the J gene end by 5 bases; junction bases not matched to a gene: 11. CDR3 length: 15 residues. CDR3 nucleotides: TGTGCCAGCAGCCAGCGACAGGGGCGGGGCAACGAGCAGTACTTC. It codes for CASSQRQGRGNEQYF. The complete variable domain, with remaining parts taken from reference TRBV5-4 and TRBJ2-7, reads ETGVTQSPTHLIKTRGQQVTLRCSSQSGHNTVSWYQQALGQGPQFIFQYYREEENGRGNFPPRFSGLQFPNYSSELNVNALELDDSALYLCASSQRQGRGNEQYFGPGTRLTVT.

As for this clone: One junction end disagrees with the germline gene, perhaps due to a read error. The chain links TRBV14 to TRBJ1-2, with 9 positions matching TRBD1. The CDR3 runs to 15 residues. Germline assignment: CDR1 SGHDN and CDR2 FVKESK. The DNA of the CDR3 is TGTGCCAGCAGTCAAGCCGGGACAGGGCTCTATGGCTACACCTTC. Amino acid sequence: CASSQAGTGLYGYTF.

The genes are TRBV9 and TRBJ1-3; 9 nucleotides match TRBD1. V lost 4 bases to trimming and J lost 0 bases; unmatched junction nucleotides: 5. CDR3 length equals 16 residues. CDR1 is SGDLS and CDR2 is YYNGEE in the germline V gene. The CDR3 is CASSPRTGDSGNTIYF. Here the CDR3 DNA reads TGTGCCAGCAGCCCCCGGACAGGGGACTCTGGAAACACCATATATTTT.

The chain combines TRBV5-4 with TRBJ2-1; TRBD2 agrees at 13 bases. J was trimmed by 8 bases and V by 4 bases; bases with no gene match: 15. The CDR3 is made up of 18 amino acids. Germline V gene lookup returns CDR1 SGHNT and CDR2 YYREEE (reference sequence). The CDR3 here is CASSPGLAGSGLTYEQFF. The CDR3 DNA is TGTGCCAGCAGCCCGGGACTAGCGGGGTCGGGCCTTACATATGAGCAGTTCTTC. The full variable domain, with the rest looked up from reference TRBV5-4 and TRBJ2-1, is ETGVTQSPTHLIKTRGQQVTLRCSSQSGHNTVSWYQQALGQGPQFIFQYYREEENGRGNFPPRFSGLQFPNYSSELNVNALELDDSALYLCASSPGLAGSGLTYEQFFGPGTRLTVL.

This chain joins TRBV4-1 and TRBJ2-1; no firm D call. Germline V lookup: CDR1 MGHRA, CDR2 YSYEKL. CDR3 size: 14 residues. The V end lost 2 bases, the J end lost 5 bases, and 10 bases lay between the germline ends. The CDR3 reads CASSQRVWDNEQFF. The CDR3 region has the DNA TGCGCCAGCAGCCAAAGGGTATGGGACAATGAGCAGTTCTTC.

The chain couples TRBV5-1 to TRBJ1-1; D is uncertain. Trimming removed 0 bases at V and 7 bases at J, with 10 bases between. This CDR3 is 13 amino acids long. Germline CDR1 SGHRS, CDR2 YFSETQ. As DNA, the CDR3 is TGCGCCAGCAGCTTGGATCCGACCCTTGAAGCTTTCTTT. Translation gives CASSLDPTLEAFF. The whole variable domain, remainder taken from reference TRBV5-1 and TRBJ1-1, is KAGVTQTPRYLIKTRGQQVTLSCSPISGHRSVSWYQQTPGQGLQFLFEYFSETQRNKGNFPGRFSGRQFSNSRSEMNVSTLELGDSALYLCASSLDPTLEAFFGQGTRLTVV.

V usage is TRBV7-9 and J usage is TRBJ2-1, with 9 bases identical to TRBD2. V shed 7 bases, J shed 3 bases, and the junction held 16 bases outside the gene matches. Germline-derived CDR1 and CDR2 are SEHNR and FQNEAQ (reference sequence). This CDR3 comprises 18 residues. The CDR3 is CASTGRPRTSVLYNEQFF. Written as DNA, the CDR3 is TGTGCCAGCACCGGTCGGCCTAGGACTAGCGTCCTCTACAATGAGCAGTTCTTC. Variable domain in full (rest from reference TRBV7-9 and TRBJ2-1): DTGVSQNPRHKITKRGQNVTFRCDPISEHNRLYWYRQTLGQGPEFLTYFQNEAQLEKSRLLSDRFSAERPKGSFSTLEIQRTEQGDSAMYLCASTGRPRTSVLYNEQFFGPGTRLTVL.

The chain recombines TRBV7-9 with TRBJ2-4; 7 bases are shared with TRBD1. Trimming cost V 5 bases and J 0 bases; bases outside gene matches: 4. The CDR3 is 15 amino acids. Per germline, CDR1 SEHNR and CDR2 FQNEAQ (reference sequence). CDR3 nucleotide sequence: TGTGCCAGCAGCGACAGGGTTGGAGCCAAAAACATTCAGTACTTC. Translating it yields CASSDRVGAKNIQYF.

V gene TRBV6-6 combines with J gene TRBJ2-7, with a weak D call TRBD1 (6 bases). Trimming removed 2 bases from V and 6 bases from J, with 14 bases in between. The CDR3 is made up of 14 amino acids. From germline, CDR1 is MNHNY and CDR2 SVGAGI (reference sequence). This chain's CDR3 is CASSYGAGVGEQYF. In DNA, the CDR3 is TGTGCCAGCAGTTACGGGGCAGGGGTGGGCGAGCAGTACTTC.

The V call is TRBV2, the J call TRBJ2-7; 8 nucleotides match TRBD2. V lost 6 bases to trimming and J lost 3 bases; unmatched junction nucleotides: 7. The CDR3 consists of 14 residues. Germline V gene lookup returns CDR1 SNHLY and CDR2 FYNNEI. CDR3 sequence: CASRTISGNYEQYF. CDR3 nucleotide sequence: TGTGCCAGCAGGACCATTAGCGGGAACTACGAGCAGTACTTC.

The V gene is TRBV5-5, the J gene TRBJ1-3; D gene ambiguous. The CDR3 extends over 15 amino acids. V gave up 2 bases and J gave up 2 bases, with 11 bases separating them. Germline CDR1 and CDR2: SGHKS and YYEKEE (reference sequence). CDR3: CASSFAMGPGNTIYF. The CDR3 DNA follows: TGTGCCAGCAGCTTTGCGATGGGTCCTGGAAACACCATATATTTT.

V is TRBV28 and J is TRBJ1-2; D possibly corresponds to TRBD1 (6 bases). This CDR3 comprises 14 residues. CDR1 MDHEN and CDR2 SYDVKM come from the germline V gene. V was pared by 2 bases and J by 4 bases, with 11 bases between. Here the CDR3 DNA reads TGTGCCAGCAGTTTAGGACAGTCGTTCTATGGCTACACCTTC. Its translation: CASSLGQSFYGYTF.

The genes are TRBV6-5 and TRBJ1-1; D unclear. V dropped 4 bases and J dropped 8 bases, with 17 bases sitting between them. Germline V lookup: CDR1 MNHEY, CDR2 SVGAGI. The CDR3 is 14 amino acids. CDR3 in DNA: TGTGCCAGCAGTTCGCCTCTCTGGAAACAGGAAGCTTTCTTT. This encodes CASSSPLWKQEAFF.

This rearrangement joins TRBV2 to TRBJ2-7, with 7 bases matching TRBD1. This CDR3 is built from 16 residues. Germline loops: CDR1 SNHLY, CDR2 FYNNEI. With V trimmed by 3 bases and J by 4 bases, 12 bases remained unmatched. The CDR3 bases are TGTGCCAGCAGTGATTGGTCCGGGACAGATTTTTACGAGCAGTACTTC. Residues: CASSDWSGTDFYEQYF.

This clone has only one observation. The CDR3 region has the DNA TGTGCCAGCAGTGAACCGGGACAGTTTAATGAAAAACTGTTTTTT. Residues: CASSEPGQFNEKLFF. V and J are TRBV6-1 and TRBJ1-4; 7 nucleotides agree with TRBD1. This CDR3 is built from 15 residues. Germline assignment: CDR1 MNHNS and CDR2 SASEGT. The trim removed 2 bases at V and 4 bases at J, leaving 4 bases unmatched.

The J gene is TRBJ2-1, the V gene TRBV7-8; 9 nucleotides align to TRBD2. CDR1 SGHVS and CDR2 FQNEAQ come from the germline V gene. The V segment lost 2 bases and the J segment 9 bases; nucleotides outside the gene matches: 14. This CDR3 region has 17 residues. This chain's CDR3 is CASSLNLAGLSVGEQFF. CDR3 DNA sequence: TGTGCCAGCAGCTTAAACCTAGCGGGATTAAGCGTTGGTGAGCAGTTCTTC.

The rearrangement joins TRBV19 to TRBJ2-7; 10 positions agree with TRBD2. Germline loops: CDR1 LNHDA, CDR2 SQIVND (reference sequence). After removal of 6 bases from V and 3 bases from J, the junction contained 8 bases not matched to a gene. This CDR3 has 15 amino acids. The CDR3 here is CASRGTGTSVYEQYF. The CDR3, as DNA: TGTGCCAGTAGGGGAACCGGGACTAGCGTCTACGAGCAGTACTTC.

This chain joins TRBV6-1 and TRBJ1-5; maybe TRBD1 (6 bases). CDR1 is MNHNS, CDR2 SASEGT, per germline. Trimming shortened V by 6 bases and J by 9 bases, and 21 bases separated the two germline ends. The CDR3 covers 15 residues. Here the CDR3 reads CASSTGGTGPWPQHF. CDR3 bases: TGTGCCAGCAGCACCGGGGGCACCGGGCCGTGGCCCCAGCATTTT.

The rearrangement links TRBV4-1 to TRBJ1-2; tentative D call: TRBD1 (5 bases). This CDR3 comprises 14 residues. From germline, CDR1 is MGHRA and CDR2 YSYEKL. Trimming removed 1 base from V and 11 bases from J, with 17 bases in between. This CDR3 reads CASSQVDRDAGYTF. DNA of the CDR3: TGCGCCAGCAGCCAAGTCGACAGAGACGCGGGTTACACCTTC.

As DNA, the CDR3 is TGCGCCAGCAGCTTGGCTGTGGGCGGGAGGTTCTACGAGCAGTACTTC. Protein: CASSLAVGGRFYEQYF. The rearrangement joins TRBV5-1 to TRBJ2-7, with TRBD2 matching 8 bases. Germline assignment: CDR1 SGHRS and CDR2 YFSETQ. V gave up 0 bases and J gave up 3 bases; unmatched junction bases: 8. The CDR3 loop spans 16 amino acids.

The chain uses TRBV5-4 and TRBJ2-4, with D perhaps TRBD1 (6 bases). V was trimmed by 0 bases and J by 8 bases, leaving 15 bases between them. This CDR3 has 15 residues. Germline V gene lookup returns CDR1 SGHNT and CDR2 YYREEE (reference sequence). The CDR3 loop is CASSLATGNRDIQYF. In DNA, the CDR3 is TGTGCCAGCAGCTTGGCGACTGGGAACAGGGACATTCAGTACTTC. The variable domain in full, with the rest retrieved from reference TRBV5-4 and TRBJ2-4, is ETGVTQSPTHLIKTRGQQVTLRCSSQSGHNTVSWYQQALGQGPQFIFQYYREEENGRGNFPPRFSGLQFPNYSSELNVNALELDDSALYLCASSLATGNRDIQYFGAGTRLSVL.

The chain combines TRBV4-2 with TRBJ1-2; D remains unclear. CDR3 length: 14 amino acids. V was clipped by 0 bases and J by 8 bases, with 13 bases between them. The germline V gene encodes CDR1 LGHNA and CDR2 YNFKEQ. The DNA for the CDR3 is TGTGCCAGCAGCCAAGACCCTTACGAGGTCGGCTACACCTTC. Protein sequence: CASSQDPYEVGYTF.

This chain joins TRBV2 and TRBJ2-2; 7 bases match TRBD1. This CDR3 spans 16 amino acids. V lost 7 bases to trimming and J lost 7 bases; unmatched junction nucleotides: 15. Germline CDR1 and CDR2: SNHLY and FYNNEI. Here the CDR3 DNA reads TGTGCCAGCATACATGAGGGGGCGATTCGCGACGGGGAGCTGTTTTTT. It specifies CASIHEGAIRDGELFF.

The V and J genes are TRBV10-3 and TRBJ1-5, with a tentative D call TRBD1 (6 bases). With 6 bases removed from V and 0 bases from J, the gap between germline ends came to 6 bases. Germline values: CDR1 ENHRY, CDR2 SYGVKD. The CDR3 is made up of 13 amino acids. In nucleotides, the CDR3 is TGTGCCATCAGGGGACATAGCAATCAGCCCCAGCATTTT. Its protein is CAIRGHSNQPQHF.

The CDR3 DNA reads TGTGCCAGTAGTCCCCGACTAGCGGGAGAGTCGGACACAGATACGCAGTATTTT. The encoded protein is CASSPRLAGESDTDTQYF. V is TRBV19 and J is TRBJ2-3; 12 bases fit TRBD2. From germline, CDR1 is LNHDA and CDR2 SQIVND (reference sequence). V lost 5 bases to trimming and J lost 2 bases; unmatched junction nucleotides: 11. The CDR3 runs to 18 residues.

This chain links TRBV19 with TRBJ2-2; D not certain. This CDR3 spans 14 amino acids. Germline CDR1 is LNHDA and CDR2 is SQIVND (reference sequence). Between the trimmed V and J ends, which lost 4 bases and 0 bases, there was a span of 6 bases. In DNA, the CDR3 is TGTGCCAGTAGTAGATCTACGAACACCGGGGAGCTGTTTTTT. Translating gives CASSRSTNTGELFF.

The genes are TRBV18 and TRBJ1-2, with a possible D match to TRBD1 (6 bases). CDR3 size: 14 residues. The V gene lost 4 bases and the J gene lost 5 bases, with 14 bases spanning the gap. Germline loops: CDR1 KGHSH, CDR2 LQKENI. CDR3 nucleotide sequence: TGTGCCAGCTCACAAACCCTGACAGGTTATGGCTACACCTTC. Translating it yields CASSQTLTGYGYTF.